These T cell receptor beta chains were read from a single sample in a study of cytomegalovirus exposure and HLA in healthy donors. Here immunoSEQ multiplex PCR was the method, and the copy in TCRdb shows in-frame clones only, minus some. The repertoire consists of approximately 140,000 clones, with roughly 80% occurring once and the leading ten covering approximately 8.8%. The sequenced material came from PBMCs. All receptors derive from a woman between 50 and 59 years old in good health and CMV-seropositive. Both conserved end residues are part of each CDR3.

>TRBV5-8
CASSPREDYGYTF
>TRBV5-4
CASSLSQGDGGNQPQHF
>TRBV29-1
CSGQVDTEAFF
>TRBV5-4
CASSLLGLAGGRDTQYF
>TRBV30
CAWSDGLAGTGELFF
>TRBV6-4
CASSVSPEGTEAFF
>TRBV28
CAGQGAYTEAFF
>TRBV2
CASGVETADYGYTF
>TRBV4-3
CASSTRQGDFDEAFF
>TRBV7-9
CASSLVPGGNSPLHF
>TRBV6-5
CASSYPGSYTEAFF
>TRBV6-4
CASSDSNGANYGYTF
>TRBV2
CASSEADGQGNQPQHF
>TRBV27
CASRTTANYGYTF
>TRBV4-2
CASSQDESGGAYEQYF
>TRBV7-7
CALLRLYGYTF
>TRBV11-2
CASSLNVGSDGEQYF
>TRBV5-1
CASSLEGGNGYTF
>TRBV2
CASSAGPGGETQYF
>TRBV6-6
CASLLTTGWDQPQHF
>TRBV19
CASSIGAGYYNEQFF
>TRBV5-5
CASSSWGPGANVLTF
>TRBV9
CASSAELVPYEQYF
>TRBV30
CAWSGGTSNTEAFF
>TRBV27
CASSYRGNGYTF
>TRBV6-6
CASSQTHSGSSYEQYF
>TRBV6-4
CASSESGGGSDTQYF
>TRBV18
CASSPAVGNQRDQPQHF
>TRBV19
CASKTGQGGHQPQHF
>TRBV7-3
CASSPDRDETQYF
>TRBV5-1
CASSVGQGEKLFF
>TRBV11-3
CASSLGQHEGETQYF
>TRBV7-2
CASSLQPGTSGGAYEQYF
>TRBV7-2
CASSLRQGGRSPLHF
>TRBV7-7
CASSLARTGNTGELFF
>TRBV6-1
CASSRTGTEAFF
>TRBV5-4
CASSSWTFMSGDTQYF
>TRBV5-6
CASSDGPNTDTQYF
>TRBV7-6
CASSKAGTGNSPLHF
>TRBV5-5
CASKIIQANYGYTF
>TRBV7-9
CASSLSFNPQHF
>TRBV5-4
CASSKGGNQPQHF
>TRBV9
CASSVRGPGTDTQYF
>TRBV7-3
CASSSPEGVGDTQYF
>TRBV5-5
CASSSLDTALTSKGANEQFF
>TRBV5-1
CASSLGRLAGGETDTQYF
>TRBV7-8
CASSLAISGGSSYNEQFF
>TRBV7-9
CASSFTTNYATNEKLFF
>TRBV6-5
CASSSGGGQQEAFF
>TRBV11-2
CASESGRLAETRKNIQYF
>TRBV7-9
CASSLAHNGNTEAFF
>TRBV25-1
CASSESMGGKSYNSPLHF
>TRBV14
CASNRQYNSPLHF
>TRBV2
CASSDRDRVDEKLFF
>TRBV30
CAWSVWGARDTQYF
>TRBV4-1
CASSQDKFSGQPQHF